One and the same sample provided the 15 T cell receptor beta chains below, sequenced in a study of PD-L1 blockade in urothelial cancer. Regarding time point: peripheral blood 6 weeks after treatment start. The protocol was immunoSEQ multiplex PCR, while the TCRdb copy is restricted to in-frame clones and leaves out a portion. The table has 45,000 to 60,000 clones, 88% seen once; the top ten hold roughly 2.5%. This specimen consisted of PBMCs, obtained around atezolizumab (anti-PD-L1) treatment. The receptor set was obtained from a man in his 60s with urothelial cancer.

V gene TRBV30 combines with J gene TRBJ2-1; D uncertain. The CDR3 is 11 residues long. The germline gives CDR1 GTSNPN, CDR2 SVGIG (reference sequence). The V gene lost 4 bases and the J gene lost 5 bases, with 6 bases spanning the gap. The CDR3 sequence is CAWTGNNEQFF. In DNA, the CDR3 is TGTGCCTGGACCGGTAACAATGAGCAGTTCTTC.

The V and J genes are TRBV7-8 and TRBJ2-3; 9 nucleotides align to TRBD2. V shed 1 base, J shed 5 bases, and the junction held 7 bases outside the gene matches. Germline-derived CDR1 and CDR2 are SGHVS and FQNEAQ. The CDR3 is 16 residues long. The CDR3 reads CASSLGLAEGLDTQYF. The CDR3 DNA sequence: TGTGCCAGCAGCTTAGGACTAGCGGAGGGCCTAGATACGCAGTATTTT.

The chain links TRBV28 to TRBJ1-2; possible D gene TRBD1, 6 bases. The V end was cut by 8 bases, the J end by 6 bases, with 13 bases between. CDR1 and CDR2 (germline): MDHEN, SYDVKM. CDR3 length: 12 amino acids. The CDR3 sequence is CASQTGQDGYTF. In DNA form, the CDR3 reads TGTGCCAGCCAAACAGGGCAGGATGGCTACACCTTC.

This clone was detected only once. The V and J genes are TRBV6-1 and TRBJ1-3; D gene ambiguous. The CDR3 has 15 residues. With 2 bases removed from V and 0 bases from J, the gap between germline ends came to 8 bases. The germline V gene encodes CDR1 MNHNS and CDR2 SASEGT. CDR3 DNA sequence: TGTGCCAGCAGTGAACGAGTGTTCTCTGGAAACACCATATATTTT. This sequence encodes CASSERVFSGNTIYF.

The chain recombines TRBV6-4 with TRBJ2-1; 10 bases map to TRBD2. Germline lookup yields CDR1 MRHNA and CDR2 SNTAGT. The CDR3 is 14 residues long. The ends lost 5 bases at V and 6 bases at J; junction bases unmatched: 4. The CDR3 DNA follows: TGTGCCAGCAGTAGGACTAGCGGTTTCAATGAGCAGTTCTTC. It codes for CASSRTSGFNEQFF.

A single count supports this clone. The chain joins TRBV6-5 to TRBJ2-4, with TRBD2 matching over 10 bases. V shed 6 bases and J 8 bases; nucleotides not matched to a gene: 4. The germline V gene encodes CDR1 MNHEY and CDR2 SVGAGI. The CDR3 consists of 13 residues. The DNA of the CDR3 is TGTGCCAGCAGGGGGACTAGCGAGTACATTCAGTACTTC. Translation gives CASRGTSEYIQYF.

The chain employs TRBV5-1 and TRBJ2-7, with D unresolved. Looked up from germline, CDR1 is SGHRS and CDR2 is YFSETQ. V was pared by 1 base and J by 4 bases, with 12 bases between. The CDR3 has 14 amino acids. The CDR3 sequence: CASSLWLTEYEQYF. The CDR3 coding sequence is TGCGCCAGCAGCTTGTGGTTAACCGAGTACGAGCAGTACTTC.

The rearrangement links TRBV30 to TRBJ1-3, with 12 bases fitting TRBD1. The V gene end was trimmed by 5 bases and the J gene end by 8 bases; junction bases not matched to a gene: 10. The CDR3 spans 15 residues. In germline, CDR1 is GTSNPN, CDR2 SVGIG (reference sequence). The CDR3 DNA reads TGTGCCTGGTTTCCCGGGACAGGGGGCGTGGACACCATATATTTT. Encoded protein: CAWFPGTGGVDTIYF.

V gene TRBV19 combines with J gene TRBJ2-7; D possibly corresponds to TRBD1 (5 bases). V lost 4 bases to trimming and J lost 1 base, with 20 bases between them. The CDR3 contains 17 residues. Germline CDR1 is LNHDA and CDR2 is SQIVND (reference sequence). DNA for the CDR3: TGTGCCAGTAGTAACCTGGGGCCGCTATCTTCTTCCTACGAGCAGTACTTC. Its translation is CASSNLGPLSSSYEQYF. The full variable domain, its missing parts supplied by reference TRBV19 and TRBJ2-7, is DGGITQSPKYLFRKEGQNVTLSCEQNLNHDAMYWYRQDPGQGLRLIYYSQIVNDFQKGDIAEGYSVSREKKESFPLTVTSAQKNPTAFYLCASSNLGPLSSSYEQYFGPGTRLTVT.

This chain joins TRBV28 and TRBJ1-2, with D possibly matching TRBD1 (5 bases). The CDR3 covers 13 residues. The V gene lost 3 bases and the J gene lost 3 bases, with 8 bases spanning the gap. CDR1 is MDHEN and CDR2 is SYDVKM in the germline V gene. The CDR3 region has the DNA TGTGCCAGCAGTTTCGCAGGGCACTATGGCTACACCTTC. Residues: CASSFAGHYGYTF.

The V and J genes are TRBV5-1 and TRBJ1-1, with TRBD1 as a possible D gene (6 bases). This CDR3 is 14 amino acids long. From germline, CDR1 is SGHRS and CDR2 YFSETQ. Trimming shortened V by 4 bases and J by 4 bases, and 14 bases separated the two germline ends. The CDR3 DNA reads TGCGCCAGCAGCCAGGGAGGGGGGGTCACTGAAGCTTTCTTT. Its protein product is CASSQGGGVTEAFF.

This chain uses TRBV6-1 with TRBJ2-7; D may be TRBD2 (7 bases). This CDR3 is built from 13 residues. Trimming stripped 5 bases from V and 6 bases from J, with 14 bases between. Germline V gene lookup returns CDR1 MNHNS and CDR2 SASEGT. The CDR3 DNA reads TGTGCCAGCAGTCCCCGCCGGGGGGCCGAGCAGTACTTC. It yields the protein CASSPRRGAEQYF.

This clone was seen a single time. The chain is built from TRBV9 and TRBJ1-1; a weak D match, TRBD1 (5 bases). CDR1 and CDR2 (germline): SGDLS, YYNGEE. V lost 3 bases and J 1 base, leaving 13 bases between the germline ends. The CDR3 sequence is 15 residues long. The DNA for the CDR3 is TGTGCCAGCAGCGGCGGGGGGACGGGGAACACTGAAGCTTTCTTT. Its translation: CASSGGGTGNTEAFF.

The chain joins TRBV30 to TRBJ1-1; the D gene is possibly TRBD1 (6 bases). V lost 0 bases to trimming and J lost 1 base, with 9 bases between them. This CDR3 is built from 14 residues. Germline assignment: CDR1 GTSNPN and CDR2 SVGIG (reference sequence). CDR3 in amino acids: CAWSVAGANTEAFF. The CDR3 nucleotides are TGTGCCTGGAGTGTAGCAGGGGCGAACACTGAAGCTTTCTTT.

The V gene is TRBV19, the J gene TRBJ2-7, with a tentative D call TRBD1 (6 bases). The CDR3 sequence is 14 residues long. Trimming left V 3 bases short and J 0 bases short, with 9 bases between. From germline, CDR1 is LNHDA and CDR2 SQIVND (reference sequence). Here the CDR3 DNA reads TGTGCCAGTAGTATGAGGGGGAGCTCCTACGAGCAGTACTTC. It yields the protein CASSMRGSSYEQYF.